These 19 T cell receptor beta chains share one sample of origin, sequenced in a study of T-cell memory formation after mild COVID-19. TCRdb processed the 5' RACE reads anew with MiXCR; each CDR3 protein has one entry. This table holds 350,000 to 500,000 distinct CDR3 sequences, more than 15% found once. The sequencing input was PBMCs or a T cell subset sorted from them (not recorded which). Source of these receptors: a man aged 18 to 30 who had mild COVID-19 (a few samples of this study predate the infection). Cell type and time point are not known.

At least ten counts were recorded for this clonotype. The chain is built from TRBV11-2 and TRBJ2-1; a weak D match, TRBD2 (6 bases). The CDR3 has 13 amino acids. With 7 bases removed from V and 7 bases from J, the gap between germline ends came to 14 bases. Germline values: CDR1 SGHAT, CDR2 FQNNGV. Here the CDR3 DNA reads TGTGCCAGCACTGCCTGGGGGGTGAATGAGCAGTTCTTC. Translating gives CASTAWGVNEQFF.

V and J are TRBV4-2 and TRBJ1-5; D call uncertain. Germline assignment: CDR1 LGHNA and CDR2 YNFKEQ. This CDR3 is 14 amino acids long. Trimming removed 1 base from V and 7 bases from J, with 11 bases in between. For the CDR3, the DNA is TGTGCCAGCAGCCAAGCGAGACCTGAACAGCCCCAGCATTTT. Its translation is CASSQARPEQPQHF.

This clonotype was observed a handful of times. The V gene is TRBV11-2, the J gene TRBJ2-1, with D possibly TRBD2 on 5 matching bases. Between the trimmed V and J ends, which lost 5 bases and 2 bases, there was a span of 13 bases. In germline, CDR1 is SGHAT, CDR2 FQNNGV. The CDR3 is 15 residues long. DNA of the CDR3: TGTGCCAGCAGCGCTGCGGGCTGGACCTACAATGAGCAGTTCTTC. Protein product: CASSAAGWTYNEQFF.

Of note for this clonotype: The junction departs from germline at one end; a sequencing error may be responsible. The chain joins TRBV4-1 to TRBJ1-2, with D unclear. The germline gives CDR1 MGHRA, CDR2 YSYEKL. The CDR3 extends over 15 amino acids. The CDR3 nucleotides read TGCGCCAGCAGCCGCTCTTGGCTGCTTGACTATGGCTACACATTC. The encoded protein is CASSRSWLLDYGYTF.

This clonotype was picked up a small number of times. The gene calls are TRBV6-5 and TRBJ1-4; D may be TRBD1 (6 bases). The CDR3 is made up of 16 amino acids. V lost 5 bases and J lost 0, with 13 bases in between. Germline lookup yields CDR1 MNHEY and CDR2 SVGAGI. Written as DNA, the CDR3 is TGTGCCAGCAGTCAGGGGCGCGGAGCAACTAATGAAAAACTGTTTTTT. Protein product: CASSQGRGATNEKLFF.

In its sample, this clonotype was seen many times. This chain uses TRBV10-3 with TRBJ2-3, with TRBD2 matching over 12 bases. Germline V gives CDR1 ENHRY, CDR2 SYGVKD. The junction had 6 bases not matched to a gene; V was cut back by 9 bases and J by 5 bases. This CDR3 comprises 14 residues. The CDR3 loop is CAMASGGALDTQYF. CDR3 bases: TGTGCCATGGCTAGCGGGGGGGCTCTAGATACGCAGTATTTT.

This chain connects TRBV30 to TRBJ1-1; possible D gene TRBD1, 5 bases. This CDR3 has 13 residues. V was trimmed by 5 bases and J by 5 bases, leaving 15 bases between them. Germline assignment: CDR1 GTSNPN and CDR2 SVGIG (reference sequence). The DNA of the CDR3 is TGTGCCTGGGCGCGCGGGGGGAGGACTGAAGCTTTCTTT. Protein: CAWARGGRTEAFF.

This clonotype was picked up a small number of times. The rearrangement uses TRBV29-1 and TRBJ1-1, with D possibly being TRBD1 (5 bases). CDR1 and CDR2 from the germline V gene are SQVTM and ANQGSEA. V was trimmed by 4 bases and J by 4 bases, leaving 10 bases between them. This CDR3 is built from 12 residues. The CDR3 DNA follows: TGCAGCGTTGTTGGGGGATCCACTGAAGCTTTCTTT. This translates into CSVVGGSTEAFF.

This clonotype has ten or more counts. The chain carries TRBV3-1 and TRBJ2-1; D is possibly TRBD2 (6 bases). The CDR3 contains 11 residues. V was shortened by 8 bases and J by 10 bases, with 12 bases between the two germline ends. Germline V gene data show CDR1 as LGHDT and CDR2 as YNNKEL (reference sequence). As DNA, the CDR3 is TGTGCCAGCTCGGGAAGCGGGGAGCAGTTCTTC. Translated: CASSGSGEQFF.

The V call is TRBV20-1, the J call TRBJ1-5; 9 nucleotides match TRBD1. The CDR3 loop spans 16 amino acids. V lost 3 bases to trimming and J lost 1 base; unmatched junction nucleotides: 7. CDR1 is DFQATT and CDR2 is SNEGSKA in the germline V gene (reference sequence). The CDR3 bases are TGCAGTGCTAGCCGTGGGACAGGGAGAAGCAATCAGCCCCAGCATTTT. It specifies CSASRGTGRSNQPQHF.

This clonotype was seen at least ten times. The rearrangement joins TRBV7-9 to TRBJ2-3; D is undetermined. With 2 bases removed from V and 2 bases from J, the gap between germline ends came to 14 bases. This CDR3 has 16 residues. Germline loops: CDR1 SEHNR, CDR2 FQNEAQ (reference sequence). This CDR3 is CASSLLTLVYTDTQYF. CDR3 bases: TGTGCCAGCAGCTTACTGACACTCGTTTACACAGATACGCAGTATTTT.

The CDR3 reads CATSDPLSYNSPLHF. CDR3 coding DNA: TGTGCCACCAGTGACCCTCTCTCCTATAATTCACCCCTCCACTTT. The V and J genes are TRBV24-1 and TRBJ1-6; D gene uncertain. CDR3 length: 15 amino acids. Between the trimmed V and J ends, which lost 4 bases and 0 bases, there was a span of 6 bases. Germline CDR1 and CDR2: KGHDR and SFDVKD.

This clonotype was counted between two and nine times. This chain uses TRBV20-1 with TRBJ1-1; D is perhaps TRBD1 (5 bases). This CDR3 contains 14 residues. Trimming shortened V by 1 base and J by 8 bases, and 17 bases separated the two germline ends. Germline CDR1 is DFQATT and CDR2 is SNEGSKA (reference sequence). In nucleotides, the CDR3 is TGCAGTGCTAGAGGGGACCCCGGGGGTAGGGAAGCTTTCTTT. It yields the protein CSARGDPGGREAFF.

This clonotype was counted at least ten times. The rearrangement joins TRBV4-2 to TRBJ2-3, with D unresolved. The V end lost 0 bases, the J end lost 7 bases, and 8 bases lay between the germline ends. The CDR3 sequence is 13 residues long. In germline, CDR1 is LGHNA, CDR2 YNFKEQ. CDR3 residues: CASSQERPYTQYF. In DNA form, the CDR3 reads TGTGCCAGCAGCCAAGAACGTCCCTATACGCAGTATTTT.

The rearrangement joins TRBV3-1 to TRBJ2-3, with a possible D match to TRBD1 (6 bases). The V gene's germline CDR1 is LGHDT and CDR2 YNNKEL (reference sequence). V shed 0 bases and J shed 0 bases, with 22 bases lying between them. The CDR3 sequence is 20 residues long. The CDR3 DNA sequence: TGTGCCAGCAGCCAAGAAGGTCGAGGGGGAGCCCCCACTAGCACAGATACGCAGTATTTT. Translated, it gives CASSQEGRGGAPTSTDTQYF.

The V call is TRBV24-1, the J call TRBJ1-3; D gene ambiguous. The ends were cut back, 5 bases at V and 1 base at J, with 11 bases in the middle. CDR3 length: 15 residues. Germline V CDR1 and CDR2: KGHDR, SFDVKD. CDR3 region: CATSGGRGSGNTIYF. The CDR3 nucleotides are TGTGCCACCAGTGGAGGGCGGGGATCTGGAAACACCATATATTTT.

CDR3: CASSYALAGGLKVYEQYF. The DNA for the CDR3 is TGTGCCAGCAGTTATGCTCTAGCGGGAGGGCTGAAGGTTTACGAGCAGTACTTC. This chain uses TRBV6-2 or TRBV6-3 with TRBJ2-7; TRBD2 aligns across 12 bases. Germline V lookup: CDR1 MNHEY, CDR2 SVGEGT. With 3 bases clipped from V and 4 bases from J, the junction kept 13 bases outside the gene matches. This CDR3 spans 18 amino acids.

The chain has TRBV6-5 and TRBJ1-2; no firm D call. V was pared by 8 bases and J by 0 bases, with 16 bases between. Germline V CDR1 and CDR2: MNHEY, SVGAGI. The CDR3 loop spans 15 amino acids. The chain's CDR3 is CASGRSDDPNYGYTF. The CDR3, as DNA: TGTGCCAGCGGGCGGTCAGACGATCCTAACTATGGCTACACCTTC.

The sample holds a few counts of this clonotype. The chain is built from TRBV7-9 and TRBJ1-1, with D tentatively TRBD1 (6 bases). With 5 bases removed from V and 4 bases from J, the gap between germline ends came to 14 bases. The CDR3 extends over 14 amino acids. Looked up from germline, CDR1 is SEHNR and CDR2 is FQNEAQ (reference sequence). As DNA, the CDR3 is TGTGCCAGCAGCACTAACAGGGTGAGCACTGAAGCTTTCTTT. This sequence encodes CASSTNRVSTEAFF. Drawing the rest from reference TRBV7-9 and TRBJ1-1, the complete variable domain is DTGVSQNPRHKITKRGQNVTFRCDPISEHNRLYWYRQTLGQGPEFLTYFQNEAQLEKSRLLSDRFSAERPKGSFSTLEIQRTEQGDSAMYLCASSTNRVSTEAFFGQGTRLTVV.